This TCR beta chain appears in the sequencing data of a study of cytomegalovirus exposure and HLA in healthy donors. Trimming cost V 0 bases and J 1 base; bases outside gene matches: 3. Germline V CDR1 and CDR2: MNHEY, SVGAGI. CDR3 size: 15 residues. A multiplex PCR was run with 60 Vbeta primers and 13 Jbeta primers. Profiling relied on immunoSEQ multiplex PCR, and the TCRdb table lists in-frame clones only, not all of them. Of 100,000 to 150,000 clones listed, more than 80% are singletons. The clonotype originates from a man aged 35-49 years in good health and CMV-seronegative. The rearrangement joins TRBV6-5 to TRBJ2-7, with 7 bases aligning to TRBD2. Sample: PBMCs. Here the CDR3 DNA reads TGTGCCAGCAGTTACTCTGCTAGCGGTTCCTACGAGCAGTACTTC. It translates to CASSYSASGSYEQYF.